Each of the 20 T cell receptor beta chains below was sequenced from the same sample in a study of CD8 T cells in Susac syndrome. cDNA came from approximately 0.5 to 1 ug RNA primed by random hexamers. TCRdb reprocessed the immunoSEQ multiplex PCR reads with MiXCR, giving one entry per CDR3 protein. The data hold under 550,000 distinct CDR3 sequences, with more than 70% observed a single time. The sample comprised CD8+ T cells from PBMCs. The receptors were gathered from a human donor with multiple sclerosis.

J is TRBJ2-1 and V is TRBV24-1; the D gene could be TRBD1 or TRBD2 (5 bases each). CDR1 and CDR2 (germline): KGHDR, SFDVKD. The CDR3 extends over 13 amino acids. The germline V and J ends were trimmed by 1 base and 7 bases, with 7 bases remaining between them. CDR3 residues: CATSDFGGNEQFF. The CDR3 nucleotides are TGTGCCACCAGTGATTTTGGGGGTAATGAGCAGTTCTTC.

CDR3: CASSTPWENTEAFF. The CDR3 DNA reads as TGTGCCAGTAGTACCCCGTGGGAGAACACTGAAGCTTTCTTT. The chain joins TRBV19 to TRBJ1-1; D is unclear. V was shortened by 4 bases and J by 1 base, with 10 bases between the two germline ends. This CDR3 comprises 14 residues. Germline V gene lookup returns CDR1 LNHDA and CDR2 SQIVND (reference sequence).

This chain connects TRBV6-5 to TRBJ2-1; D gene uncertain. There are 14 residues in the CDR3. Trimming took 4 bases from V and 4 from J, leaving 11 bases between them. In germline, CDR1 is MNHEY, CDR2 SVGAGI. In nucleotides, the CDR3 is TGTGCCAGCAGTTCGACACAAGATTACAATGAGCAGTTCTTC. Translation gives CASSSTQDYNEQFF.

The chain is built from TRBV15 and TRBJ1-2, with D unclear. V was cut by 5 bases and J by 4 bases, with 20 bases left in between. This CDR3 is 16 amino acids long. The germline CDR1 and CDR2 sequences are LNHNV and YYDKDF (reference sequence). The DNA for the CDR3 is TGTGCCACCAGCCCTACAACAGACTACCACCGCTATGGCTACACCTTC. Translated: CATSPTTDYHRYGYTF.

This clonotype was counted a few times. V usage is TRBV5-1 and J usage is TRBJ1-1; TRBD1 is a possible D gene (6 bases). Germline V gene lookup returns CDR1 SGHRS and CDR2 YFSETQ. The CDR3 is 14 amino acids. V lost 2 bases and J 1 base, leaving 9 bases between the germline ends. CDR3 DNA: TGCGCCAGCAGCTTTCGGGACAAGAACACTGAAGCTTTCTTT. It encodes CASSFRDKNTEAFF. Supplemented by reference TRBV5-1 and TRBJ1-1, the full variable domain reads KAGVTQTPRYLIKTRGQQVTLSCSPISGHRSVSWYQQTPGQGLQFLFEYFSETQRNKGNFPGRFSGRQFSNSRSEMNVSTLELGDSALYLCASSFRDKNTEAFFGQGTRLTVV.

This rearrangement joins TRBV7-9 to TRBJ2-1, with unresolved D. This CDR3 region has 11 residues. Germline V gene lookup returns CDR1 SEHNR and CDR2 FQNEAQ (reference sequence). The ends were cut back, 3 bases at V and 14 bases at J, with 11 bases in the middle. The CDR3 here is CASSLLGSKFF. CDR3 nucleotide sequence: TGTGCCAGCAGCTTGCTGGGGTCGAAGTTCTTC.

J is TRBJ1-5 and V is TRBV28; D gene ambiguous. In germline, CDR1 is MDHEN, CDR2 SYDVKM. V was clipped by 3 bases and J by 1 base, with 7 bases between them. The length of the CDR3 is 14 residues. CDR3 region: CASSFISSNQPQHF. DNA for the CDR3: TGTGCCAGCAGTTTCATCTCAAGCAATCAGCCCCAGCATTTT.

The V call is TRBV30, the J call TRBJ2-7; TRBD1 matches 10 bases. V was pared by 4 bases and J by 6 bases, with 9 bases of the junction left unmatched. The CDR3 covers 14 residues. CDR1 is GTSNPN, CDR2 SVGIG, per germline (reference sequence). CDR3 DNA: TGTGCCTGGAACCGACAGGGGGCGCCGTCCGAGCAGTACTTC. Translation: CAWNRQGAPSEQYF.

This chain connects TRBV20-1 to TRBJ2-1; no clear D gene. The CDR3 contains 11 residues. Germline V CDR1 and CDR2: DFQATT, SNEGSKA (reference sequence). Trimming cost V 5 bases and J 9 bases, with 11 bases left between them. CDR3 bases: TGCAGTGCTGATAGTTTTTTTGAGCAGTTCTTC. It encodes CSADSFFEQFF.

A word on this clonotype: The junction does not match germline at one end; this may be a read error. The chain joins TRBV7-9 to TRBJ2-6; D may be TRBD1 (5 bases). Germline V gene data show CDR1 as SEHNR and CDR2 as FQNEAQ (reference sequence). The CDR3 has 17 amino acids. DNA for the CDR3: TGTGCCAGCAGCTCTACCTGGACGGTCTCTGGGGCAAACGTCCTGACTTTC. As protein: CASSSTWTVSGANVLTF.

This clonotype has only one observation. The CDR3 is CASSPFIQGTNQPQHF. The CDR3, as DNA: TGTGCCAGCAGTCCTTTTATACAGGGGACCAATCAGCCCCAGCATTTT. This chain uses TRBV7-9 with TRBJ1-5; 7 bases line up with TRBD1. The CDR3 runs 16 residues. Germline loops: CDR1 SEHNR, CDR2 FQNEAQ (reference sequence). V shed 6 bases and J 3 bases; nucleotides not matched to a gene: 11. The full variable domain, completed using reference TRBV7-9 and TRBJ1-5, is DTGVSQNPRHKITKRGQNVTFRCDPISEHNRLYWYRQTLGQGPEFLTYFQNEAQLEKSRLLSDRFSAERPKGSFSTLEIQRTEQGDSAMYLCASSPFIQGTNQPQHFGDGTRLSIL.

The V gene is TRBV5-4, the J gene TRBJ1-2; D uncertain. There are 14 residues in the CDR3. V lost 6 bases to trimming and J lost 1 base, with 13 bases between them. In germline, CDR1 is SGHNT, CDR2 YYREEE (reference sequence). The CDR3 DNA is TGTGCCAGCACCCATTGGGCGGATAACTATGGCTACACCTTC. It translates to CASTHWADNYGYTF.

The genes are TRBV10-3 and TRBJ2-7; TRBD2 matches at 8 bases. Germline V gene sequence: CDR1 ENHRY, CDR2 SYGVKD. The CDR3 runs 15 residues. After removal of 3 bases from V and 4 bases from J, the junction contained 8 bases not matched to a gene. The CDR3 DNA reads as TGTGCCATCAGTGACCCCAGCGGGAGAGCGTACGAGCAGTACTTC. Translated: CAISDPSGRAYEQYF.

This chain uses TRBV19 with TRBJ2-7; D ambiguous. Germline V gives CDR1 LNHDA, CDR2 SQIVND (reference sequence). The CDR3 loop spans 15 amino acids. Trimming took off 3 bases at V and 0 bases at J, with 12 bases between the two ends. CDR3 in DNA: TGTGCCAGTAGTATGTCGGCGTGGACCTCCTACGAGCAGTACTTC. Its translation is CASSMSAWTSYEQYF.

This chain links TRBV4-1 with TRBJ1-3, with D perhaps matching TRBD1 (5 bases). The CDR3 is 15 amino acids. The V end lost 2 bases, the J end lost 10 bases, and 18 bases lay between the germline ends. Per the germline V gene, CDR1 is MGHRA and CDR2 is YSYEKL. The DNA of the CDR3 is TGCGCCAGCAGCCAAACGGGGCCAGCCCGGGGGACCATATATTTT. Translating gives CASSQTGPARGTIYF.

The chain has TRBV28 and TRBJ2-7; TRBD1 might be the D (8 bases). The CDR3 contains 15 residues. Trimming shortened V by 3 bases and J by 5 bases, and 17 bases separated the two germline ends. From germline, CDR1 is MDHEN and CDR2 SYDVKM. The CDR3 DNA follows: TGTGCCAGCAGTTTGCAACAGGGGGGGGTCAACGAGCAGTACTTC. Encoded protein: CASSLQQGGVNEQYF. Drawing the rest from reference TRBV28 and TRBJ2-7, the complete variable domain is DVKVTQSSRYLVKRTGEKVFLECVQDMDHENMFWYRQDPGLGLRLIYFSYDVKMKEKGDIPEGYSVSREKKERFSLILESASTNQTSMYLCASSLQQGGVNEQYFGPGTRLTVT.

The V gene is TRBV10-3, the J gene TRBJ2-6, with D uncertain. This CDR3 is built from 17 residues. V was shortened by 6 bases and J by 1 base, with 16 bases between the two germline ends. In germline, CDR1 is ENHRY, CDR2 SYGVKD. This CDR3 reads CAISRLGSFSGANVLTF. Written as DNA, the CDR3 is TGTGCCATCAGCCGCCTGGGTAGTTTTTCTGGGGCCAACGTCCTGACTTTC.

The chain couples TRBV20-1 to TRBJ1-2, with a possible D match to TRBD1 (6 bases). CDR3 size: 13 residues. The germline CDR1 and CDR2 sequences are DFQATT and SNEGSKA (reference sequence). The V end lost 2 bases, the J end lost 7 bases, and 14 bases lay between the germline ends. The CDR3 sequence: CSARLRGRSGYTF. The CDR3 coding sequence is TGCAGTGCTAGACTCAGGGGTCGGTCTGGCTACACCTTC.

The chain links TRBV28 to TRBJ2-1; D possibly corresponds to TRBD1 (5 bases). V was trimmed by 3 bases and J by 0 bases, leaving 12 bases between them. The CDR3 is 16 amino acids. From germline, CDR1 is MDHEN and CDR2 SYDVKM. CDR3 bases: TGTGCCAGCAGTTTCCCCCGACAGACCTCCTACAATGAGCAGTTCTTC. The encoded protein is CASSFPRQTSYNEQFF. Variable domain in full (rest from reference TRBV28 and TRBJ2-1): DVKVTQSSRYLVKRTGEKVFLECVQDMDHENMFWYRQDPGLGLRLIYFSYDVKMKEKGDIPEGYSVSREKKERFSLILESASTNQTSMYLCASSFPRQTSYNEQFFGPGTRLTVL.

The chain joins TRBV27 to TRBJ2-1; 9 nucleotides line up with TRBD2. V was clipped by 5 bases and J by 15 bases; unmatched bases: 17. The germline V gene encodes CDR1 MNHEY and CDR2 SMNVEV (reference sequence). The CDR3 extends over 15 amino acids. In DNA form, the CDR3 reads TGTGCCAGCAGTCCCTCGGTCGCGGGAGGGGTTGCTCCGTTCTTC. This sequence encodes CASSPSVAGGVAPFF.